These T cell receptor beta chains were read from a single sample in a study of T-cell memory formation after mild COVID-19. TCRdb independently ran MiXCR on the 5' RACE reads; one entry per CDR3 protein. The sample lists about 320,000 distinct CDR3 sequences, 14% occurring once. Material: PBMCs or a T cell subset sorted from them (not recorded which). These receptors were obtained from a man in his late teens or twenties who had mild COVID-19 (a few samples of this study predate the infection). Cell type and time point are not known. Both conserved end residues are part of each CDR3.

>TRBV12-3/TRBV12-4
CASSLGLTTYNEQFF
>TRBV4-1
CASSQGWTGLEAFF
>TRBV6-5
CASSVAGGQDTQYF
>TRBV7-2
CASSLPLTATEAFF
>TRBV19
CASSTRQQVIIAKNIQYF
>TRBV2
CASSLGGTPRGEQYF
>TRBV6-6
CASSHGGENIQYF
>TRBV4-3
CASSFFTSRDRAVNEQFF
>TRBV12-3/TRBV12-4
CASSSSSGARETQYF
>TRBV5-1
CASSATTETWTPLHF
>TRBV7-2
CASSERGGKETQYF
>TRBV20-1
CSARDWVAGAKYYEQFF
>TRBV11-2
CASSPRREQYF